This T cell receptor beta chain was recorded in a study of cytomegalovirus exposure and HLA in healthy donors. PCR used 60 Vbeta primers and 13 Jbeta primers. Sequencing was performed with immunoSEQ multiplex PCR; in TCRdb, only in-frame clones are kept and a portion is missing. The data show fewer than 250,000 clones, approximately 82% seen once. CDR1 SGHAT and CDR2 FQDESV come from the germline V gene (reference sequence). The CDR3 extends over 15 amino acids. J gave up 5 bases and V 5 bases, and 8 bases lay outside the gene matches. There are a few counts of this clone. The chain carries TRBV11-1 and TRBJ2-7; 11 bases align to TRBD2. Sequencing input: PBMCs. This receptor was identified in a man younger than 30 in good health and CMV-seronegative. The CDR3 sequence is CASSPRLAGKNEQYF. The CDR3, as DNA: TGTGCCAGCAGCCCTAGACTAGCGGGAAAGAACGAGCAGTACTTC.